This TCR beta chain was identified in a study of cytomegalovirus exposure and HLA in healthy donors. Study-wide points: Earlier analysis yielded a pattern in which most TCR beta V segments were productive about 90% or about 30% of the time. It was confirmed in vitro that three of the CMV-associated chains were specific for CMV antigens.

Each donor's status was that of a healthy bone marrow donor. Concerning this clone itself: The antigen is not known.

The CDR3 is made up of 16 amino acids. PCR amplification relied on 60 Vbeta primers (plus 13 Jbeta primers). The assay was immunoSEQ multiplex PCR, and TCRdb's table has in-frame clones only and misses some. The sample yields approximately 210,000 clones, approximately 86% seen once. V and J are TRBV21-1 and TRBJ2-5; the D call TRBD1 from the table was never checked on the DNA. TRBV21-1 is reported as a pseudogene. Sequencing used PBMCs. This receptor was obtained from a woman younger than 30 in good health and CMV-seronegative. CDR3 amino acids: CASSFLDRAYRETQYF. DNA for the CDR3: TGTGCCAGCAGCTTCCTGGACAGAGCCTACCGGGAGACCCAGTACTTC.